A selection of T cell receptor beta chains follows, all from one sample in a study of molecular identifiers for immune sequencing clone quantification. TCRdb reprocessed the PCR reads with MiXCR, giving one entry per CDR3 protein. The sample consists of about 320,000 distinct CDR3 sequences, about a quarter of them appearing once. The sample was naive CD8+ T cells from blood, with Jurkat cell RNA spiked in. The receptors originated from a human donor in good health. Some libraries in this study had Jurkat cell RNA spiked in. Each CDR3 is given with its conserved first and last residue. The D gene is left open where the match is weak. Part of the rows lack a size; the others show once, few, many or a class for expanded clones.

>few|TRBV6-5|TRBJ2-4|-
CASGPNRTTKNIQYF
TGTGCCAGCGGGCCCAACAGGACCACCAAAAACATTCAGTACTTC
>-|TRBV5-3|TRBJ2-3|-
CASSPDFGGQSRTDTQYF
TGTGCCAGCAGCCCCGACTTTGGAGGGCAAAGTCGCACAGATACGCAGTATTTT
>few|TRBV5-6|TRBJ2-7|TRBD2
CASSLLEREALGEQYF
TGTGCCAGCAGCTTGCTTGAGCGGGAGGCCCTTGGGGAGCAGTACTTC
>many|TRBV2|TRBJ2-5|-
CASRPIQETQYF
TGTGCCAGCCGACCGATACAAGAGACCCAGTACTTC
>many|TRBV2|TRBJ1-2|-
CASRIRQDGYTF
TGTGCCAGCAGGATAAGACAGGATGGCTACACCTTC
>many|TRBV27|TRBJ2-4|-
CASSLVGGPGANIQYF
TGTGCCAGCAGTTTAGTTGGAGGTCCTGGGGCCAACATTCAGTACTTC
>-|TRBV27|TRBJ1-6|-
CASSFRDQSPLHF
TGTGCCAGCAGTTTCAGGGACCAATCACCCCTCCACTTT
>few|TRBV4-3|TRBJ2-5|TRBD1
CASSRGGQEQETQYF
TGCGCCAGCAGCAGAGGGGGACAGGAGCAAGAGACCCAGTACTTC
>-|TRBV4-3|TRBJ2-1|-
CASSQDRGTSYNEQFF
TGCGCCAGCAGCCAAGATCGGGGGACCTCCTACAATGAGCAGTTCTTC
>many|TRBV29-1|TRBJ2-3|-
CSVRGGTKIGSQYF
TGCAGCGTTCGTGGCGGAACGAAGATTGGCTCGCAGTATTTT
>few|TRBV29-1|TRBJ2-7|TRBD1
CSAGGTGTGEQYF
TGCAGCGCCGGAGGGACAGGGACAGGCGAGCAGTACTTC
>-|TRBV4-3|TRBJ2-3|TRBD2
CASSQGWLAGEHTQYF
TGCGCCAGCAGCCAAGGTTGGCTAGCGGGAGAGCACACGCAGTATTTT